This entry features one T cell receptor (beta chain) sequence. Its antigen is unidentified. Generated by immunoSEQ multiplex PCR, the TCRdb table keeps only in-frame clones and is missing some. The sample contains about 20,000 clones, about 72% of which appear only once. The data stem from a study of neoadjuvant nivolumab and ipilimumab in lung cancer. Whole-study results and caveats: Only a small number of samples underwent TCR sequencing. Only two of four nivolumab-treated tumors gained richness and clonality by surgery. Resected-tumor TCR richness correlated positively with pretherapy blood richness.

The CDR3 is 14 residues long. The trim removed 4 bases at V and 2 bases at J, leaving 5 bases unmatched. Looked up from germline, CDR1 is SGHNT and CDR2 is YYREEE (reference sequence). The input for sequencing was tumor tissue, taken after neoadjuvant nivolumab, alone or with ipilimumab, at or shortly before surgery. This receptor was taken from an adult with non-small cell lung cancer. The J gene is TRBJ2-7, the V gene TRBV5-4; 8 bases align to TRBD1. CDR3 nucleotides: TGTGCCAGCAGCCCGGACAGGGACGCCTACGAGCAGTACTTC. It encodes CASSPDRDAYEQYF.